This entry lists 18 T cell receptor beta chains sequenced from one sample in a study of beta chain features in type 1 diabetes. Study-level results: Moderate but significant shortening of TCRB CDR3s was recorded in all four CD4+ subsets from Type 1 diabetes patients.

Reverse transcription of all isolated RNA meant that expressed TCRB transcripts were sequenced. Profiling relied on immunoSEQ multiplex PCR, and the TCRdb table lists in-frame clones only, not all of them. The sample shows hundreds of thousands of clones, roughly 12% of them seen only once. What these receptors recognize is not known. Sequenced input: naive CD4+ T cells from blood. The receptor set was obtained from a woman aged 18-30 years with type 1 diabetes.

The chain carries TRBV4-3 and TRBJ2-4, with TRBD2 identical over 11 bases. Germline trimming cut 1 base from V and 0 bases from J; bases unmatched to any gene: 5. CDR1 is LGHNA, CDR2 YSLEER, per germline. The CDR3 runs to 18 residues. The CDR3: CASSQGLAGTEAKNIQYF. In nucleotides, the CDR3 is TGCGCCAGCAGCCAAGGACTAGCGGGGACCGAAGCCAAAAACATTCAGTACTTC.

This clone has a handful of counts. The genes are TRBV29-1 and TRBJ2-7; possibly TRBD1 for D (5 bases). This CDR3 has 11 amino acids. V lost 5 bases to trimming and J lost 2 bases, with 7 bases between them. Germline CDR1 reads SQVTM; CDR2 reads ANQGSEA. The CDR3 nucleotides read TGCAGCGTTAGGGGTACCTACGAGCAGTACTTC. Protein sequence: CSVRGTYEQYF.

To note about this clone: Other DNA variants within this sample encode the same CDR3. This chain connects TRBV18 to TRBJ2-7, with D tentatively TRBD1 (6 bases). CDR3 length: 13 amino acids. Germline V gene data show CDR1 as KGHSH and CDR2 as LQKENI. V was pared by 3 bases and J by 4 bases, with 10 bases between. CDR3 sequence: CASSPGQIYEQYF. The CDR3 DNA is TGTGCCAGCTCACCCGGACAGATATACGAGCAGTACTTC.

In DNA, the CDR3 is TGTGCCAGCAGCCCAGCGGCCAGCTCCTACAATGAGCAGTTCTTC. This translates into CASSPAASSYNEQFF. The chain is built from TRBV7-2 and TRBJ2-1; possibly TRBD2 for D (5 bases). The CDR3 is 15 residues long. The V gene lost 5 bases and the J gene lost 0 bases, with 11 bases spanning the gap. Germline values: CDR1 SGHTA, CDR2 FQGNSA.

This chain links TRBV4-1 with TRBJ2-1; D may be TRBD1 (6 bases). CDR3 length: 13 amino acids. Germline CDR1 MGHRA, CDR2 YSYEKL. The V end lost 3 bases, the J end lost 9 bases, and 12 bases lay between the germline ends. The CDR3 sequence is CASSQIQGLEQFF. The CDR3 bases are TGCGCCAGCAGCCAGATACAGGGCCTTGAGCAGTTCTTC.

The chain has TRBV6-6 and TRBJ1-1; D unresolved. This CDR3 is built from 13 residues. Deletions cut 4 bases from V and 3 bases from J, with 9 bases between. Germline V gene sequence: CDR1 MNHNY, CDR2 SVGAGI (reference sequence). The CDR3 DNA follows: TGTGCCAGCAGTTCCCTCGGGGACACTGAAGCTTTCTTT. The encoded protein is CASSSLGDTEAFF.

The chain has TRBV29-1 and TRBJ2-7; D ambiguous. The CDR3 has 14 residues. CDR1 SQVTM and CDR2 ANQGSEA come from the germline V gene. With 4 bases removed from V and 0 bases from J, the gap between germline ends came to 13 bases. The CDR3 DNA follows: TGCAGCGTTGGCATCACAGTTAGCTCCTACGAGCAGTACTTC. It is translated as CSVGITVSSYEQYF.

As DNA, the CDR3 is TGCGCCAGCAGCCAGGTTAATAGGAACACTGAAGCTTTCTTT. Amino acid sequence: CASSQVNRNTEAFF. The chain joins TRBV4-3 to TRBJ1-1; D uncertain. This CDR3 has 14 residues. Looked up from germline, CDR1 is LGHNA and CDR2 is YSLEER. Trimming cost V 3 bases and J 1 base, with 9 bases left between them.

Only a few counts were recorded for this clone. CDR3 loop: CASSPTGWLGNYGYTF. The CDR3 DNA reads as TGCGCCAGCAGCCCCACGGGTTGGCTGGGTAACTATGGCTACACCTTC. The V gene is TRBV4-1, the J gene TRBJ1-2; D remains ambiguous. This CDR3 has 16 residues. Looked up from germline, CDR1 is MGHRA and CDR2 is YSYEKL. V was pared by 4 bases and J by 1 base, with 16 bases between.

This sequence joins TRBV4-2 and TRBJ2-5, with D maybe TRBD1 (6 bases). V shed 0 bases and J shed 5 bases, with 7 bases lying between them. Germline values: CDR1 LGHNA, CDR2 YNFKEQ. The CDR3 spans 13 residues. The CDR3 sequence is CASSQDTGETQYF. The CDR3 bases are TGTGCCAGCAGCCAAGATACAGGGGAGACCCAGTACTTC.

V and J are TRBV9 and TRBJ2-2; D may be TRBD2 (5 bases). V was pared by 1 base and J by 6 bases, with 16 bases between. CDR3 length: 16 amino acids. Germline V lookup: CDR1 SGDLS, CDR2 YYNGEE. Written as DNA, the CDR3 is TGTGCCAGCAGCGTAAGCCCGGACGGGGTTTCCGGGGAGCTGTTTTTT. This codes for CASSVSPDGVSGELFF.

The chain links TRBV7-3 to TRBJ1-2; tentative D call: TRBD1 (5 bases). The germline V gene has CDR1 SGHTA and CDR2 FQGTGA. V was pared by 6 bases and J by 0 bases, with 14 bases between. This CDR3 contains 15 residues. The CDR3 DNA is TGTGCCAGCAGGCCTGCGGGGGGATCTAACTATGGCTACACCTTC. Translated, it gives CASRPAGGSNYGYTF.

The chain carries TRBV28 and TRBJ1-5; D uncertain. Trimming pared 6 bases from V and 4 bases from J, leaving 7 bases between. Germline values: CDR1 MDHEN, CDR2 SYDVKM. The CDR3 sequence is 12 residues long. The CDR3 loop reads CASSRVNQPQHF. The CDR3 DNA sequence: TGTGCCAGCAGCCGGGTTAATCAGCCCCAGCATTTT.

This clone was seen only a few times. CDR3 sequence: CAWRRESETQYF. CDR3 DNA: TGTGCCTGGAGGCGGGAGAGTGAGACCCAGTACTTC. The J gene is TRBJ2-5, the V gene TRBV30; 7 bases are a match to TRBD2. Germline assignment: CDR1 GTSNPN and CDR2 SVGIG (reference sequence). V lost 3 bases, J lost 5 bases, and 3 bases stayed unmatched. The CDR3 runs 12 residues.

This clone was picked up one time. The V and J genes are TRBV7-2 and TRBJ2-2; D is undetermined. V was pared by 5 bases and J by 6 bases, with 7 bases between. Germline V gene sequence: CDR1 SGHTA, CDR2 FQGNSA. CDR3 length: 12 residues. In DNA form, the CDR3 reads TGTGCCAGCAGCGTCTTCCCCGGGGAGCTGTTTTTT. Protein sequence: CASSVFPGELFF.

A few counts support this clone. The chain recombines TRBV9 with TRBJ2-1; 11 bases are a match to TRBD2. The V and J ends lost 3 bases and 8 bases, in that order; junction bases with no gene match: 7. The CDR3 sequence is 15 residues long. Germline V gene data show CDR1 as SGDLS and CDR2 as YYNGEE. The CDR3 sequence is CASSGRLAGGDEQFF. For the CDR3, the DNA is TGTGCCAGCAGCGGGAGATTAGCGGGAGGGGATGAGCAGTTCTTC.

The rearrangement uses TRBV2 and TRBJ1-6; a weak D match, TRBD1 (5 bases). Germline V lookup: CDR1 SNHLY, CDR2 FYNNEI. CDR3 size: 15 residues. V gave up 10 bases and J gave up 7 bases, with 20 bases separating them. The CDR3 DNA reads as TGTGCCAACACCCGAACAGGAATCGAGAATTCACCCCTCCACTTT. Encoded protein: CANTRTGIENSPLHF.

The chain joins TRBV10-3 to TRBJ2-7, with 10 bases fitting TRBD2. J lost 6 bases, V lost 6 bases, and 8 bases had no gene match. Germline CDR1 reads ENHRY; CDR2 reads SYGVKD. CDR3 length: 14 amino acids. CDR3 DNA: TGTGCCATCAGGGGCCTAGCGGGAGACTCCGAGCAGTACTTC. The encoded protein is CAIRGLAGDSEQYF.